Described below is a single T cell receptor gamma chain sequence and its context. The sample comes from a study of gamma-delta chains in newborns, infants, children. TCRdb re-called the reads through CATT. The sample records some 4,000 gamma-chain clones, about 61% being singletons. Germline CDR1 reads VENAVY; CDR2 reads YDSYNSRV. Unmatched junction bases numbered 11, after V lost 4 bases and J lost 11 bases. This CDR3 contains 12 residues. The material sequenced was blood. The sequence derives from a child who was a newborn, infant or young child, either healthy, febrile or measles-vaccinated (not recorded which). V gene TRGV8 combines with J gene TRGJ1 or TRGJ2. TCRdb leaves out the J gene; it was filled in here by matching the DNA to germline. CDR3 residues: CATWDISEQKLF. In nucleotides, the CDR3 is TGTGCCACCTGGGACATCTCAGAGCAGAAACTCTTT.